This paragraph reports one T cell receptor (beta chain). Its antigen is unidentified. cDNA synthesis used the whole RNA isolate, giving expressed TCRB sequences. Naive, central memory and regulatory T cell samples averaged approximately 3.9 million immunoSEQ reads each. The assay was immunoSEQ multiplex PCR, and TCRdb's table has in-frame clones only and misses some. The table lists approximately 44,000 clones, approximately 70% of them singletons, with more than 2% in the top ten. These data originate in a study of beta chain features in type 1 diabetes. Study summary: Across the samples, more than 85 million sorted cells were examined in total.

Study outcomes and limitations: Whether TCRB rearrangement is influenced by HLA type went unresolved here. Moderate but significant shortening of TCRB CDR3s was recorded in all four CD4+ subsets from Type 1 diabetes patients. Sequencing the cDNA could make cells with high TCR expression show up more than they should.

The sequenced sample consisted of Tregs from blood. The source is a woman between 18 and 29 years old with type 1 diabetes.

As DNA, the CDR3 is TGTGCCAGCAGTGCCCTTTTTTACTCTGAGCAGTTCTTC. This encodes CASSALFYSEQFF. The chain is built from TRBV6-4 and TRBJ2-1, with no clear D. Per germline, CDR1 MRHNA and CDR2 SNTAGT. The CDR3 is 13 residues long. V lost 4 bases and J 9 bases, leaving 13 bases between the germline ends.